What follows describes a single T cell receptor beta chain. The data are from a study of blood T cell repertoires in COVID-19. V lost 6 bases to trimming and J lost 3 bases; unmatched junction nucleotides: 5. Germline V gives CDR1 KGHSH, CDR2 LQKENI. This CDR3 is 13 amino acids long. Measured with immunoSEQ multiplex PCR; TCRdb has only the in-frame clones, and not every one. The data hold around 250,000 clones, with around nine tenths observed a single time. This receptor was taken from a woman aged 65 to 85 with COVID-19, enrolled during active disease. The specimen was peripheral blood. The chain links TRBV18 to TRBJ2-7; 7 positions match TRBD2. CDR3 residues: CASSGLVNYEQYF. In DNA form, the CDR3 reads TGTGCCAGCTCCGGACTAGTTAACTACGAGCAGTACTTC.